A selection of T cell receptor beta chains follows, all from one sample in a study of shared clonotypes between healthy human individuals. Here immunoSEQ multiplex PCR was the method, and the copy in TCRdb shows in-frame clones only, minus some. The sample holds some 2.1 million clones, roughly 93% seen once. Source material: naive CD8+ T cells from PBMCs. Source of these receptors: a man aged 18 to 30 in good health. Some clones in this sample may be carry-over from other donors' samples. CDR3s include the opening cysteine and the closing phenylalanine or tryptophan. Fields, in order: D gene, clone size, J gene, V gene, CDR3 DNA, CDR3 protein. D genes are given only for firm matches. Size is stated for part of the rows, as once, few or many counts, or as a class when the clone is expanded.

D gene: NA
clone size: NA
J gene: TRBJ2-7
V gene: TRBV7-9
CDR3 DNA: TGTGCCAGCAGCCCCTCCGGGCCTGCCTACGAGCAGTACTTC
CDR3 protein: CASSPSGPAYEQYF

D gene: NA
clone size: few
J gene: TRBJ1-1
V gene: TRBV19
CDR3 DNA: TGTGCCAGTAGTATCTATTTGAACACTGAAGCTTTCTTT
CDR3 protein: CASSIYLNTEAFF

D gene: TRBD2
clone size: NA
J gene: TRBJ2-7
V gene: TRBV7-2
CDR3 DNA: TGTGCCAGCAGCTTAGATGGCGGGAGCTCCTACGAGCAGTACTTC
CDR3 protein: CASSLDGGSSYEQYF

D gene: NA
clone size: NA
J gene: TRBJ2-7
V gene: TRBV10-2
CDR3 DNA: TGCGCCAGCAGTGTTAGAGAGGGGTCCTCCGAGCAGTACTTC
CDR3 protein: CASSVREGSSEQYF

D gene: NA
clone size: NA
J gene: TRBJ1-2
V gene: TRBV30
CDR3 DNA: TGTGCCTGGAGCGGGGGCCGACAGAAGGGCTATGGCTACACCTTC
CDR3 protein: CAWSGGRQKGYGYTF

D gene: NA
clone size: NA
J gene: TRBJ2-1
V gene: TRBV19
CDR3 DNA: TGTGCCAGTAGCCCTCTCATTGGTAATGAGCAGTTCTTC
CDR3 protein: CASSPLIGNEQFF

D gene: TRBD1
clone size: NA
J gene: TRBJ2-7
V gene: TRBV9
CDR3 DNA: TGTGCCAGCAGCGTCGGGACAGGCCCCTACGAGCAGTACTTC
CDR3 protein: CASSVGTGPYEQYF

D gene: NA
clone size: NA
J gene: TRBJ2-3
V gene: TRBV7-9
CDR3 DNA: TGTGCCAGCAGCTTAGCGCGTAGATCTGGTGATACGCAGTATTTT
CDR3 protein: CASSLARRSGDTQYF

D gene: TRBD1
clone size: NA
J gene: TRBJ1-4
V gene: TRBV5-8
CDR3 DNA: TGTGCCAGCAGCAAACGGACAGGGTTAAGTGAAAAACTGTTTTTT
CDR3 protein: CASSKRTGLSEKLFF

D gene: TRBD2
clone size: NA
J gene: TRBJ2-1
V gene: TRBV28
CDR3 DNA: TGTGCCAGCAGTTCCGTGACTAGCGGGGTTTACAATGAGCAGTTCTTC
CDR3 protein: CASSSVTSGVYNEQFF

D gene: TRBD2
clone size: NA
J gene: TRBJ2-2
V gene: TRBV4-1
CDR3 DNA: TGCGCCAGCAGCCTGAGTCCTAGCGGTACCGGGGAGCTGTTTTTT
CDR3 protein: CASSLSPSGTGELFF

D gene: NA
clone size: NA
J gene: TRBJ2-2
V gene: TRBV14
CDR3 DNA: TGTGCCAGCAGTGGTTTCTTGTATCCAAGGGAGCTGTTTTTT
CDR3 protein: CASSGFLYPRELFF

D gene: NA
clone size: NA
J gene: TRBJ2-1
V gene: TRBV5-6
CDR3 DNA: TGTGCCAGCAGCTACCCCGTAGGGCTTGAGCAGTTCTTC
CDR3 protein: CASSYPVGLEQFF

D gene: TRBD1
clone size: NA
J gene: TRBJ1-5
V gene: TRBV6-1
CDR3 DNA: TGTGCCAGCAGTGCCTTCAGGGGGCGAGACAGGGGGACTCAGCCCCAGCATTTT
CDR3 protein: CASSAFRGRDRGTQPQHF

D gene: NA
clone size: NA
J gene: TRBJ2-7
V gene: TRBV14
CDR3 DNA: TGTGCCAGCAGCGCCCCTCCCGGTGACGAGAGCTCCTACGAGCAGTACTTC
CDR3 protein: CASSAPPGDESSYEQYF